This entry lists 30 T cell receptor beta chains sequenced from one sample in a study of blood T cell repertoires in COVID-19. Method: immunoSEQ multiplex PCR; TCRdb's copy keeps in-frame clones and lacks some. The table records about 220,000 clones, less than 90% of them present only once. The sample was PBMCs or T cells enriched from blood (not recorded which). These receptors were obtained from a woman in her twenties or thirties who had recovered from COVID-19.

The CDR3 sequence: CASSPGTSRETQYF. Written as DNA, the CDR3 is TGTGCCAGCAGCCCCGGGACTAGCAGAGAGACCCAGTACTTC. This rearrangement joins TRBV9 to TRBJ2-5, with 9 positions matching TRBD2. V gave up 4 bases and J gave up 4 bases; unmatched junction bases: 5. CDR3 length equals 14 residues. CDR1 and CDR2 (germline): SGDLS, YYNGEE.

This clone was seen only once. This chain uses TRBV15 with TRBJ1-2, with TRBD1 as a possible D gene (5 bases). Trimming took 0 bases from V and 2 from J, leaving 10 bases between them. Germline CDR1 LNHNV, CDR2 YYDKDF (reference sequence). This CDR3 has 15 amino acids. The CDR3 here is CATSRDLTVNYGYTF. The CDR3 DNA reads TGTGCCACCAGCAGAGATTTGACAGTGAACTATGGCTACACCTTC.

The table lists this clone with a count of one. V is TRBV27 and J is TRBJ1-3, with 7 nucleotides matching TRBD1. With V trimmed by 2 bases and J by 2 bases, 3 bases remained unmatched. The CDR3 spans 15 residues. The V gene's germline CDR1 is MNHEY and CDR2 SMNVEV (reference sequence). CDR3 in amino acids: CASSLDRAPGNTIYF. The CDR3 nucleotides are TGTGCCAGCAGTTTAGACAGGGCCCCTGGAAACACCATATATTTT.

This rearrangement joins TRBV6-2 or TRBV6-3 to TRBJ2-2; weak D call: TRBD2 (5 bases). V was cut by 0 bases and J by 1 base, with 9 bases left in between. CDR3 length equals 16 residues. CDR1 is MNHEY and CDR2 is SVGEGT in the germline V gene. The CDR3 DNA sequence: TGTGCCAGCAGTTACTCGGACTGGAAGAACACCGGGGAGCTGTTTTTT. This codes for CASSYSDWKNTGELFF.

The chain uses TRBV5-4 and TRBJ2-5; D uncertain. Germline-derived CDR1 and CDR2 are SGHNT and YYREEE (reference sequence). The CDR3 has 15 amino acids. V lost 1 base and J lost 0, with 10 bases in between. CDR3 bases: TGTGCCAGCAGCTTGCCGTATGCGTACCAAGAGACCCAGTACTTC. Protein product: CASSLPYAYQETQYF. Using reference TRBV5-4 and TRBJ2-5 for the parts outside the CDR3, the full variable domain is ETGVTQSPTHLIKTRGQQVTLRCSSQSGHNTVSWYQQALGQGPQFIFQYYREEENGRGNFPPRFSGLQFPNYSSELNVNALELDDSALYLCASSLPYAYQETQYFGPGTRLLVL.

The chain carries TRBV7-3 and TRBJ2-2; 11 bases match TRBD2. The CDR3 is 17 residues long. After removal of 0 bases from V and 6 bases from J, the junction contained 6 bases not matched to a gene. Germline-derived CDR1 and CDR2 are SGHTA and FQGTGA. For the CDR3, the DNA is TGTGCCAGCAGCTTAACGACTAGCGGGGCTATTCCCGGGGAGCTGTTTTTT. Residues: CASSLTTSGAIPGELFF.

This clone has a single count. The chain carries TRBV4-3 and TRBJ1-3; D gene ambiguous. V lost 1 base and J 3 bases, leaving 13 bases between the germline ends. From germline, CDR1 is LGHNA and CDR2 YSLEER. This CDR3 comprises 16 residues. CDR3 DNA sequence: TGCGCCAGCAGCCAAGGGGAGCCCCTCAGTGGAAACACCATATATTTT. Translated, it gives CASSQGEPLSGNTIYF.

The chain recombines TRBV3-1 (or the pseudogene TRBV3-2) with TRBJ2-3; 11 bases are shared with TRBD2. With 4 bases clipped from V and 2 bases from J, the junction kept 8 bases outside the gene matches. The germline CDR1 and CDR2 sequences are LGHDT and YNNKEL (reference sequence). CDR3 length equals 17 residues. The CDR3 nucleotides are TGTGCCAGCAGCCTAAGTTTAGCGGGGGGGCTCACAGATACGCAGTATTTT. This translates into CASSLSLAGGLTDTQYF.

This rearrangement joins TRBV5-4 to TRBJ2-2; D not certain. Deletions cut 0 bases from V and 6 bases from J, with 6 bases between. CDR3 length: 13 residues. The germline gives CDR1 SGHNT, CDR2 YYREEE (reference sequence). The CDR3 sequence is CASSLGSAGELFF. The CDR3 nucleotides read TGTGCCAGCAGCTTGGGGAGCGCCGGGGAGCTGTTTTTT.

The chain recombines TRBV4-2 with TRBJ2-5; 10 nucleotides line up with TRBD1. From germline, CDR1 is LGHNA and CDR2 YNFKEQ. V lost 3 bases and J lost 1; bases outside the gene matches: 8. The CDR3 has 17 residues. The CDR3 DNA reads TGTGCCAGCAGCCATCTCCCGGGACAGGGGACCCAAGAGACCCAGTACTTC. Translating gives CASSHLPGQGTQETQYF.

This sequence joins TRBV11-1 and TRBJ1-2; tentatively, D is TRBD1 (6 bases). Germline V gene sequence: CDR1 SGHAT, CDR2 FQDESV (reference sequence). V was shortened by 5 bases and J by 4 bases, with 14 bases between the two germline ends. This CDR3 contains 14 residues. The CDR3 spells CASSLTGLSYGYTF. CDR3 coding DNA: TGTGCCAGCAGCCTAACAGGGCTAAGCTATGGCTACACCTTC. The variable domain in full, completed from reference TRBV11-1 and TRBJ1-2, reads EAEVAQSPRYKITEKSQAVAFWCDPISGHATLYWYRQILGQGPELLVQFQDESVVDDSQLPKDRFSAERLKGVDSTLKIQPAELGDSAMYLCASSLTGLSYGYTFGSGTRLTVV.

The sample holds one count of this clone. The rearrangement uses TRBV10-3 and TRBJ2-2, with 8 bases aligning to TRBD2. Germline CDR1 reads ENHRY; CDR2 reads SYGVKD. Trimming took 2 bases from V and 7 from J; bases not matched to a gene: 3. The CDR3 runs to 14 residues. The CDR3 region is CAISEGLAGGELFF. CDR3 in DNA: TGTGCCATCAGTGAGGGGCTAGCGGGCGGGGAGCTGTTTTTT.

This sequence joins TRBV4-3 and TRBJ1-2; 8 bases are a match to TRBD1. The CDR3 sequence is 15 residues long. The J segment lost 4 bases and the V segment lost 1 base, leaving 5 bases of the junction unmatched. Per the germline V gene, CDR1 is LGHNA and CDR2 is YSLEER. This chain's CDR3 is CASSQATGVGYGYTF. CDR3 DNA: TGCGCCAGCAGCCAAGCGACAGGGGTGGGCTATGGCTACACCTTC.

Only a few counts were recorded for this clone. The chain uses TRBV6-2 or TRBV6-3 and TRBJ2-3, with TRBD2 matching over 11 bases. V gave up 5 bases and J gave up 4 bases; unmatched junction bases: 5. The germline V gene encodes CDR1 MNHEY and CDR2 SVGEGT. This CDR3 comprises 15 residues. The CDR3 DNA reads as TGTGCCAGCAGTCCCGAACTAGCGGGGGCAGATACGCAGTATTTT. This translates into CASSPELAGADTQYF.

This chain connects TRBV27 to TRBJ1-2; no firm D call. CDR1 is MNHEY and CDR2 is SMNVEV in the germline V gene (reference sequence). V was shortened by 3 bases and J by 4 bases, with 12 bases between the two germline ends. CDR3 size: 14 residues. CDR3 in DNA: TGTGCCAGCAGTTTCTCCCGACTGGCCTATGGCTACACCTTC. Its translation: CASSFSRLAYGYTF.

CDR3 bases: TGTGCCAGCAGCTCGCTCGGAATACGGGGAGTAAACTATGGCTACACCTTC. Translation gives CASSSLGIRGVNYGYTF. The chain links TRBV27 to TRBJ1-2, with D unclear. The V gene's germline CDR1 is MNHEY and CDR2 SMNVEV (reference sequence). The CDR3 consists of 17 residues. V was clipped by 6 bases and J by 2 bases, with 22 bases between them.

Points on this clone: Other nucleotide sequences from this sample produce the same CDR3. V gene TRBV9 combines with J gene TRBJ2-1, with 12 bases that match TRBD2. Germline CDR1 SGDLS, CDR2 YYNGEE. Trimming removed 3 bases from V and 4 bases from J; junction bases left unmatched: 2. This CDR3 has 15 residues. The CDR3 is CASSAGLAGYNEQFF. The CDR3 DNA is TGTGCCAGCAGCGCCGGACTAGCGGGATACAATGAGCAGTTCTTC.

This CDR3 reads CATSDSTGEAFF. For the CDR3, the DNA is TGTGCCACCAGTGATTCCACAGGGGAGGCTTTCTTT. This chain uses TRBV24-1 with TRBJ1-1, with 7 positions matching TRBD1. With 2 bases clipped from V and 11 bases from J, the junction kept 4 bases outside the gene matches. Germline V lookup: CDR1 KGHDR, CDR2 SFDVKD. The CDR3 is 12 residues long.

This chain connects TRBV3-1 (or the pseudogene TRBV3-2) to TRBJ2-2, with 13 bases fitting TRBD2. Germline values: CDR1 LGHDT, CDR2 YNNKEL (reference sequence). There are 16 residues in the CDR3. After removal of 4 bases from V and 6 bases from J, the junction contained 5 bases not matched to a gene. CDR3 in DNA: TGTGCCAGCAGCCTTGGACTAGCGGGGGTAGCCGGGGAGCTGTTTTTT. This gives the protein CASSLGLAGVAGELFF.

The CDR3 region is CASGGSGELFF. DNA for the CDR3: TGTGCCAGCGGAGGGAGCGGGGAGCTGTTTTTT. The gene calls are TRBV3-1 (or the pseudogene TRBV3-2) and TRBJ2-2, with D possibly being TRBD2 (6 bases). V was trimmed by 8 bases and J by 7 bases, leaving 8 bases between them. The CDR3 covers 11 residues. In germline, CDR1 is LGHDT, CDR2 YNNKEL (reference sequence).

The CDR3 is CASSQDLSGDNNEQFF. In DNA, the CDR3 is TGCGCCAGCAGCCAAGATCTTTCGGGGGATAACAATGAGCAGTTCTTC. The rearrangement links TRBV4-3 to TRBJ2-1; possible D gene TRBD2, 6 bases. There are 16 residues in the CDR3. Germline CDR1 LGHNA, CDR2 YSLEER. Trimming stripped 0 bases from V and 5 bases from J, with 14 bases between.

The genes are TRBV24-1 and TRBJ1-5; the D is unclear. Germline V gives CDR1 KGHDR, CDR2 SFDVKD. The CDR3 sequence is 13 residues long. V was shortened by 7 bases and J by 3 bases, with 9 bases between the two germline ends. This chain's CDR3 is CATSAGNNQPQHF. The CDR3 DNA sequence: TGTGCCACCAGCGCCGGGAACAATCAGCCCCAGCATTTT.

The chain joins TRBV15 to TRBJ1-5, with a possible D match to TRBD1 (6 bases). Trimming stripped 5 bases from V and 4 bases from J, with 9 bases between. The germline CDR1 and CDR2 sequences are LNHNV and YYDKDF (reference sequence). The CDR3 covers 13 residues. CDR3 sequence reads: CATSRTVNQPQHF. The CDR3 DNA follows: TGTGCCACCAGCCGGACAGTGAATCAGCCCCAGCATTTT.

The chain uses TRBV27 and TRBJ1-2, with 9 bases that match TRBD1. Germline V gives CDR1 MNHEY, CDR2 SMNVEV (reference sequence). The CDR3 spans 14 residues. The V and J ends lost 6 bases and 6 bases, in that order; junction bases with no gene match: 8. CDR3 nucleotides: TGTGCCAGCAGGTTACAGGGGGCTTTTGATGGCTACACCTTC. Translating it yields CASRLQGAFDGYTF.

CDR3 sequence (DNA): TGCGCCAGCAGCGCCGCGGGGGGAGGCAATCAGCCCCAGCATTTT. Translation gives CASSAAGGGNQPQHF. The gene calls are TRBV5-1 and TRBJ1-5, with D tentatively TRBD1 (5 bases). The V and J ends lost 4 bases and 2 bases respectively, with 13 bases between them. Looked up from germline, CDR1 is SGHRS and CDR2 is YFSETQ. The CDR3 has 15 amino acids.

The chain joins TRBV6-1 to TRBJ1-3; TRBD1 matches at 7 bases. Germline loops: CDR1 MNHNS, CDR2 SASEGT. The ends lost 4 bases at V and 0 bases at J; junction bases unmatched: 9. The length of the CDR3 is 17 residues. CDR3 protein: CASSVTSGTDSGNTIYF. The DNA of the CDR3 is TGTGCCAGCAGTGTTACTTCCGGGACAGACTCTGGAAACACCATATATTTT.

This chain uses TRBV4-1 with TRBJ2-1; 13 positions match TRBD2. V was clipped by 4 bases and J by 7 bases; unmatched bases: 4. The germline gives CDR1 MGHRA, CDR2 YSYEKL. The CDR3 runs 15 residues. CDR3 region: CASSPLAGGLNEQFF. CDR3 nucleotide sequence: TGCGCCAGCAGCCCACTAGCGGGGGGGCTGAATGAGCAGTTCTTC.

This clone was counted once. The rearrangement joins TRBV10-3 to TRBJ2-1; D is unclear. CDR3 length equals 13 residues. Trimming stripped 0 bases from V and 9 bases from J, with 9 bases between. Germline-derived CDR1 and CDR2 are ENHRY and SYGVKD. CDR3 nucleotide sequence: TGTGCCATCAGTGAGTCAAGTGTGAGTGAGCAGTTCTTC. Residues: CAISESSVSEQFF.

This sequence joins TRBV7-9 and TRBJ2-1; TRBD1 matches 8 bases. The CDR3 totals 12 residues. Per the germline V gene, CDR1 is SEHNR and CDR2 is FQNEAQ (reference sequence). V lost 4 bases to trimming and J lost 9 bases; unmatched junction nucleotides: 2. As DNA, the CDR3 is TGTGCCAGCAGCTCGACAGGGGCTGAGCAGTTCTTC. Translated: CASSSTGAEQFF.

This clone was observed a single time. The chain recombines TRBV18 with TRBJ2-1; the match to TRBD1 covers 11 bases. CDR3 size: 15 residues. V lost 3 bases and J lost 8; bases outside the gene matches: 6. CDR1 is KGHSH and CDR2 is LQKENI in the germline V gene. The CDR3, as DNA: TGTGCCAGCTCACCCGGGACAGGGGGAATGGATGAGCAGTTCTTC. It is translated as CASSPGTGGMDEQFF.